What follows is one T cell receptor (beta chain) and its context. This sample's treatment: oral pan-JAK inhibitor, 5-10 mg twice daily. This sample is part of a study of CD8+ T cells in alopecia areata. After removal of 10 bases from V and 4 bases from J, the junction contained 8 bases not matched to a gene. The germline CDR1 and CDR2 sequences are ENHRY and SYGVKD. This CDR3 is built from 13 residues. cDNA serving as the sequencing template came from extracted, reverse transcribed RNA. Here immunoSEQ multiplex PCR was the method, and the copy in TCRdb shows in-frame clones only, minus some. The sample records fewer than 150,000 clones, roughly 82% being singletons.

Sample: CD8+ T cells sorted from blood, taken at week 4, from a patient treated with tofacitinib. This clonotype was sampled from a human donor with alopecia areata. The V call is TRBV10-3, the J call TRBJ2-7; 9 bases agree with TRBD1. CDR3 sequence: CATGPGQGYEQYF. CDR3 nucleotide sequence: TGTGCCACCGGACCGGGACAGGGTTACGAGCAGTACTTC.